These T cell receptor beta chains were read from a single sample in a study of PD-L1 blockade in urothelial cancer. TCRdb's copy holds only in-frame clones and misses some; the assay was immunoSEQ multiplex PCR. The repertoire holds about 74,000 clones, with around 90% as singletons. The source material was PBMCs, sampled around atezolizumab (anti-PD-L1) treatment. The receptors derive from a man between 65 and 80 years old with urothelial cancer. Both conserved end residues are part of each CDR3. Fields, in order: J gene, V gene, CDR3 protein.

J gene: TRBJ1-2
V gene: TRBV5-4
CDR3 protein: CASSHEGRGRDGYTF

J gene: TRBJ1-3
V gene: TRBV15
CDR3 protein: CATSRSIGQGAKSGNTIYF

J gene: TRBJ2-2
V gene: TRBV18
CDR3 protein: CASSPAGSTGELFF

J gene: TRBJ1-1
V gene: TRBV28
CDR3 protein: CASSLTGGKTEAFF

J gene: TRBJ1-2
V gene: TRBV19
CDR3 protein: CASNLREAYGYTF

J gene: TRBJ2-1
V gene: TRBV19
CDR3 protein: CASSTGLAGASRNEQFF

J gene: TRBJ2-7
V gene: TRBV4-1
CDR3 protein: CASSPQGLAPADEQYF

J gene: TRBJ2-7
V gene: TRBV6-4
CDR3 protein: CASSDRLARPQRYF

J gene: TRBJ2-1
V gene: TRBV6-1
CDR3 protein: CAGVGTSGSYEQFF

J gene: TRBJ2-5
V gene: TRBV5-1
CDR3 protein: CASSPYQETQYF

J gene: TRBJ1-1
V gene: TRBV28
CDR3 protein: CAARETEAFF

J gene: TRBJ2-3
V gene: TRBV7-3
CDR3 protein: CASSLMSLGAGTDTQYF

J gene: TRBJ1-2
V gene: TRBV9
CDR3 protein: CASSVDLDLPEGGYTF

J gene: TRBJ2-1
V gene: TRBV5-8
CDR3 protein: CASSGREVILNEQFF

J gene: TRBJ2-2
V gene: TRBV19
CDR3 protein: CASSIRGLGGTGELFF

J gene: TRBJ2-2
V gene: TRBV5-1
CDR3 protein: CASSRSGQGAIISAGELFF

J gene: TRBJ2-5
V gene: TRBV5-4
CDR3 protein: CASSSFPSGKGETQYF

J gene: TRBJ2-5
V gene: TRBV5-1
CDR3 protein: CASGYFRGETQYF

J gene: TRBJ1-1
V gene: TRBV7-9
CDR3 protein: CASSLGGGRTMMGEAFF

J gene: TRBJ1-5
V gene: TRBV6-1
CDR3 protein: CASSLDSGWGQPQHF

J gene: TRBJ1-1
V gene: TRBV1
CDR3 protein: CTSSPWDGGLKVAFF

J gene: TRBJ1-2
V gene: TRBV2
CDR3 protein: CASSLLMGRAPGDKGYTF

J gene: TRBJ2-7
V gene: TRBV6-5
CDR3 protein: CASSGRDEQYF

J gene: TRBJ2-1
V gene: TRBV2
CDR3 protein: CAGSLDRANEQFF

J gene: TRBJ2-7
V gene: TRBV10-1
CDR3 protein: CASSESYGGEQYF